This T cell receptor beta chain was profiled in a study of CXCR3-negative and CXCR3-positive naive CD8 T cells. Study-level findings and limits: Similar TRBV-TRBJ usage characterized naive CXCR3-negative and CXCR3-positive cells; memory cells differed.

cDNA libraries for TRB were generated by 5' RACE incorporating UMI labels. TCRdb reanalyzed the 5' RACE reads, giving one entry per CDR3 protein sequence and no DNA. The listing records roughly 48,000 distinct CDR3 sequences. The germline gives CDR1 SGHDN, CDR2 FVKESK. The CDR3 has 13 residues. To note about this clonotype: Antigen: not known.

This chain uses TRBV14 with TRBJ2-7; TCRdb reports TRBD1, a call that lacks DNA to check it against. The TCR comes from a human donor in good health. Some clones in this sample may be carry-over from other donors' samples. Specimen: memory CD8+ T cells from blood. CDR3 sequence: CASSQERPSEQYF.